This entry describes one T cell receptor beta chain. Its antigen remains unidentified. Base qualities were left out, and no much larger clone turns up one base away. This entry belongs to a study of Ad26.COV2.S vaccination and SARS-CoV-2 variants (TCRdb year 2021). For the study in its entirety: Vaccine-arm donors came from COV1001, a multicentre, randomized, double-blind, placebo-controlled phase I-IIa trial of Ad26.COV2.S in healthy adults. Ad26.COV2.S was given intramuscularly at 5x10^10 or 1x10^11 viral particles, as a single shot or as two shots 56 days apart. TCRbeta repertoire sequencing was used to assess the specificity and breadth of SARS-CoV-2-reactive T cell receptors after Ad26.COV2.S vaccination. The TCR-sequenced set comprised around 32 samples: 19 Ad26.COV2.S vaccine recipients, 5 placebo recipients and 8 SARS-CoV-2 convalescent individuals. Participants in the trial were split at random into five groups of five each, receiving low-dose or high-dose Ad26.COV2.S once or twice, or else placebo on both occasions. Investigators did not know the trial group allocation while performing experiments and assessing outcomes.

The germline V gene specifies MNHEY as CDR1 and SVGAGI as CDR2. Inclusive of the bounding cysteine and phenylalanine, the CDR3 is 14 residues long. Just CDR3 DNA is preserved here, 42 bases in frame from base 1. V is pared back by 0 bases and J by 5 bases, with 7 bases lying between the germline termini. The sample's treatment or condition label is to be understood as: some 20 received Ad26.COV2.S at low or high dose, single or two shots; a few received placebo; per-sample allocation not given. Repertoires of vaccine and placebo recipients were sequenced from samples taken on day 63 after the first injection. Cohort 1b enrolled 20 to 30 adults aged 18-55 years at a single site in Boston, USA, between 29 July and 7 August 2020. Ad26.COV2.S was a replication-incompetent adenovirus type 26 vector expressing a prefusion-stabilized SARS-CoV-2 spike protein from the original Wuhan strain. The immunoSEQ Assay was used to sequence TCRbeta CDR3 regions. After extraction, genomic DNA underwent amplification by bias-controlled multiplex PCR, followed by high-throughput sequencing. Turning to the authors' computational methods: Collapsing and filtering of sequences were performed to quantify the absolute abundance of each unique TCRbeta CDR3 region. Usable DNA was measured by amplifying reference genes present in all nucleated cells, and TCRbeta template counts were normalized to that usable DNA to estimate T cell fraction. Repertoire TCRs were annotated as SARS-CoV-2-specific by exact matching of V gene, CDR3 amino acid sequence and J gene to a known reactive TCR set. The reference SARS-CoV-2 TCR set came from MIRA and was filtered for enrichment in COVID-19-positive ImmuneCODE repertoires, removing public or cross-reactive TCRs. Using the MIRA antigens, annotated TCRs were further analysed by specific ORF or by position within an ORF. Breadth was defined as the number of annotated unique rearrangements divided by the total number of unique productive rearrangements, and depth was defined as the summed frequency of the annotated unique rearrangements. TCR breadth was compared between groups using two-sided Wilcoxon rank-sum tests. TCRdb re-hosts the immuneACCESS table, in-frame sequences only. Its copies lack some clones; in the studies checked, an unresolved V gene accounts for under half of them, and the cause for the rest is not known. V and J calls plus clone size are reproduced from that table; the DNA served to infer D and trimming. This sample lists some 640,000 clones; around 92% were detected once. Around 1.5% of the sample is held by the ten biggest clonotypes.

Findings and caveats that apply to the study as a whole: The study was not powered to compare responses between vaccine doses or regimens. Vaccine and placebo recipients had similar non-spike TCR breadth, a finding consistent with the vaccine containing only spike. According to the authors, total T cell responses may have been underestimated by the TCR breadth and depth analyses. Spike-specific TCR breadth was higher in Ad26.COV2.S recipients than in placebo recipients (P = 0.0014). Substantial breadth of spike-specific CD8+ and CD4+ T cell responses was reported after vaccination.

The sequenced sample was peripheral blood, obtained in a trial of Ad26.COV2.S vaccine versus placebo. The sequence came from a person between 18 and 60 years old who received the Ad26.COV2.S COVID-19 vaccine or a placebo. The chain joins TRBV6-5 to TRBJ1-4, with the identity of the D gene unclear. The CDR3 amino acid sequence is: CASSYSRPNEKLFF. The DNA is TGTGCCAGCAGTTACTCGCGCCCCAATGAAAAACTGTTTTTT.